This TCR beta chain originates from a study of cytomegalovirus exposure and HLA in healthy donors. The PCR used 60 Vbeta and 13 Jbeta primers. Original analysis: In a later analysis, about 9.9 million of some 80 million unique beta chains occurred in at least two donors. Profiled with immunoSEQ multiplex PCR; TCRdb holds only in-frame clones, not every one. V and J calls and clone size come straight from that table; D and trimming were deduced from the DNA. The sample table sets out about 200,000 clones. From germline, CDR1 is MRHNA and CDR2 SNTAGT. This CDR3 is 14 amino acids long. V dropped 6 bases and J dropped 6 bases, with 15 bases sitting between them.

V is TRBV6-4 and J is TRBJ1-5; D possibly corresponds to TRBD1 (5 bases). The sequenced sample consisted of PBMCs. The clonotype originates from a boy aged 5-17 years in good health and CMV-seronegative. CDR3 residues: CASSQDGGGQPQHF. CDR3 nucleotides: TGTGCCAGCAGCCAAGACGGGGGGGGTCAGCCCCAGCATTTT.